These T cell receptor beta chains were read from a single sample in a study of T-cell reconstitution after alpha-beta-depleted transplantation in children. TCRdb re-called the PCR reads with MiXCR, one entry per CDR3 protein. The sample contains about 470,000 distinct CDR3 sequences, 43% of which appear only once. Sequencing was performed on PBMCs, taken before TCRalphabeta/CD19-depleted stem cell transplant. The source of these receptors is a girl between 2 and 10 years old with aplastic anemia, due to receive a stem cell transplant. The CDR3 runs from the conserved cysteine through the conserved F or W. Fields, in order: clone size, J gene, D gene, V gene, CDR3 DNA, CDR3 protein. A D gene is named only where the DNA matches it firmly. Rows may omit the clone size; those that give it use once, few, many or a size class.

clone size: few
J gene: TRBJ1-4
D gene: -
V gene: TRBV4-1
CDR3 DNA: TGCGCCAGCAGCCAAGTCAGGGCCAAGGAAGAAAAACTGTTTTTT
CDR3 protein: CASSQVRAKEEKLFF

clone size: -
J gene: TRBJ1-3
D gene: -
V gene: TRBV10-3
CDR3 DNA: TGTGCCATCGGAGGGGACTCTGGAAACACCATATATTTT
CDR3 protein: CAIGGDSGNTIYF

clone size: -
J gene: TRBJ2-3
D gene: -
V gene: TRBV24-1
CDR3 DNA: TGTGCCACCAGCGGAAGGCGACTCCCCGAGACTCAGTATTTT
CDR3 protein: CATSGRRLPETQYF

clone size: many
J gene: TRBJ2-3
D gene: -
V gene: TRBV7-2
CDR3 DNA: TGTGCCAGCAGCCTCCAGCCCAACGGCGGAGATACGCAGTATTTT
CDR3 protein: CASSLQPNGGDTQYF

clone size: -
J gene: TRBJ2-3
D gene: -
V gene: TRBV15
CDR3 DNA: TGTGCCACCAGCAGGTGGACTGTTAGCACAGATACGCAGTATTTT
CDR3 protein: CATSRWTVSTDTQYF

clone size: few
J gene: TRBJ1-1
D gene: TRBD1
V gene: TRBV11-2
CDR3 DNA: TGTGCCAGCAGCTCACAGGGGCAGGTCACTGAAGCTTTCTTT
CDR3 protein: CASSSQGQVTEAFF

clone size: -
J gene: TRBJ2-7
D gene: -
V gene: TRBV4-1
CDR3 DNA: TGCGCCAGCAGCCAAGTCCCGATTGGGCCCCGATCTTACGAGCAGTACTTC
CDR3 protein: CASSQVPIGPRSYEQYF

clone size: -
J gene: TRBJ2-1
D gene: -
V gene: TRBV5-1
CDR3 DNA: TGCGCCAGCAGCTTGTTGGCCAGAAACACAAATGAGCAGTTCTTC
CDR3 protein: CASSLLARNTNEQFF

clone size: -
J gene: TRBJ1-3
D gene: TRBD1
V gene: TRBV6-5
CDR3 DNA: TGTGCCAGCAGTTTCGGACAGGGGGGGACTGGAAACACCATATATTTT
CDR3 protein: CASSFGQGGTGNTIYF

clone size: -
J gene: TRBJ2-5
D gene: TRBD1
V gene: TRBV7-9
CDR3 DNA: TGTGCCAGCAGCTTAGCAGGGACAGGGTTAGAGACCCAGTACTTC
CDR3 protein: CASSLAGTGLETQYF

clone size: -
J gene: TRBJ2-5
D gene: TRBD1
V gene: TRBV20-1
CDR3 DNA: TGCAGTGCTACCGCGACAGGGAAAGAGACCCAGTACTTC
CDR3 protein: CSATATGKETQYF

clone size: many
J gene: TRBJ2-1
D gene: TRBD2
V gene: TRBV12-3/TRBV12-4
CDR3 DNA: TGTGCCAGCAGCCGCCGGGGGGTAGTAAATGAGCAGTTCTTC
CDR3 protein: CASSRRGVVNEQFF

clone size: many
J gene: TRBJ1-1
D gene: -
V gene: TRBV4-2
CDR3 DNA: TGTGCCAGCACCCCGGACCACAGGGAAGCTTTCTTT
CDR3 protein: CASTPDHREAFF

clone size: -
J gene: TRBJ2-1
D gene: TRBD2
V gene: TRBV7-8
CDR3 DNA: TGTGCCAGCAGCCTCCTCTTAGCGGGAGGAAGCAATGAGCAGTTCTTC
CDR3 protein: CASSLLLAGGSNEQFF

clone size: few
J gene: TRBJ2-2
D gene: -
V gene: TRBV4-1
CDR3 DNA: TGCGCCAGCAGCCCCGTCTCCGGGAGAGGCACCGGGGAGCTGTTTTTT
CDR3 protein: CASSPVSGRGTGELFF

clone size: -
J gene: TRBJ1-1
D gene: -
V gene: TRBV5-6
CDR3 DNA: TGTGCCACCTTCTTGGGGGGATTCATGAACACTGAAGCTTTCTTT
CDR3 protein: CATFLGGFMNTEAFF

clone size: -
J gene: TRBJ2-2
D gene: -
V gene: TRBV6-5
CDR3 DNA: TGTGCCAGCGGAACCCGCACCGGGGAGCTGTTTTTT
CDR3 protein: CASGTRTGELFF

clone size: -
J gene: TRBJ2-7
D gene: TRBD1
V gene: TRBV5-5
CDR3 DNA: TGTGCCAGCAGCCTCTACGGGACAGGGCGGACCTACGAGCAGTACTTC
CDR3 protein: CASSLYGTGRTYEQYF

clone size: -
J gene: TRBJ2-3
D gene: -
V gene: TRBV6-5
CDR3 DNA: TGTGCCAGCAGTTACTCCGGCCTAGGCACAGATACGCAGTATTTT
CDR3 protein: CASSYSGLGTDTQYF

clone size: -
J gene: TRBJ1-2
D gene: -
V gene: TRBV6-5
CDR3 DNA: TGTGCCAGCAGTTACAGTCCCTGGAATGAAGGCTACACCTTC
CDR3 protein: CASSYSPWNEGYTF